This T cell receptor beta chain was recovered during a study of cytomegalovirus exposure and HLA in healthy donors (dated by TCRdb to about 2017). The study in broad terms: According to an earlier analysis of 587 of the donors, some 180 million T cells yielded 95 million to 140 million unique TCR beta sequences and around 300 Gb of sequence data. The genetic ancestry cluster associated with self-reported Caucasian donors included approximately 85% of the roughly 360 genotyped donors. Typing coverage differed by locus: A, B, C, DRB1 and DQB1 were typed in roughly 629-640 donors, DQA1 in 500 to 550, DPA1 in 600 to 610, and DPB1 in 472. HLA typing covered class I and class II loci at four-digit resolution. Every discovery cohort repertoire had been produced on one sequencing platform. In addition to the first cohort of approximately 670 subjects, a separate validation cohort of around 110 different subjects was used. A later analysis re-analyzed previously published TCR beta repertoires from roughly 630 donors and added high-resolution HLA genotyping to study TCR occurrence patterns. Alongside the repertoire data, information on donor age, sex, ethnicity and CMV serostatus was compiled. Across roughly 420 genotyped donors of the cohort, an average of approximately 220,000 unique TCR beta nucleotide sequences per donor were sequenced, and roughly 20% of those sequences were non-productive. The study aimed to test whether signatures of past pathogen exposure could be identified by cataloging public T cell receptors. Rather than using new phenotypic data, the later analysis identified candidate immune exposures from TCR beta sequences and from how often those sequences occurred across donors. A later genetic analysis used genome-wide SNP genotypes for about 60% of the roughly 670 donors, treating that subset as a discovery cohort. To decide whether each TCR beta V gene segment behaved as functional or pseudogenic, an earlier analysis of over 500 of the donors relied on high-throughput TCR beta sequencing. About 320 gigabases of sequencing data and approximately 85 million unique TCR sequences were included in an early release covering several hundred HLA-typed donors. Several DR-DQ haplotypes were treated as single units for association and clustering because of strong linkage in the cohort. The study used immunosequencing to profile the T cell repertoires of about 670 subjects and linked those repertoires to cytomegalovirus serostatus. High-throughput TCR immunosequencing, statistical association of individual TCRs with disease status, and machine learning were combined to predict cytomegalovirus infection status. Paper-wide results and their limitations: A further reported finding was that TCR beta sequences accurately predicted the HLA-A and HLA-B alleles for most subjects in the first cohort. Specific HLA alleles were associated with 16,951 TCR beta sequences at a false discovery rate of 0.05 in a later analysis. A later genetic analysis reported fewer N-insertions in productive TCRs among donors in an Asian-associated ancestry cluster than the roughly 620-donor mean. Correlated functional status among segregating V segments might reflect linkage disequilibrium, but an unknown experimental factor could not be ruled out. Most TCR sequences were observed very rarely across donors, whereas some public TCRs were present in many individuals. When HLA alleles, especially DR and DQ, strongly co-occurred, attributing TCR associations to individual alleles was difficult. In a later analysis, HLA-associated TCR beta chains showed more clonal expansion and lower generation probabilities than non-associated chains that were equally common. Several of the top co-occurrence clusters appeared to be linked to parvovirus B19, influenza, CMV and Epstein-Barr virus, according to a later analysis. The presence/absence analyses assumed that sequencing depth was roughly uniform across donors, and that assumption may not be true. V-gene and J-gene trimming of TCR beta chains was associated with a missense DCLRE1C variant in a later genetic analysis, and the association was replicated in an independent cohort. Immune exposure information for the cohort was limited to CMV serostatus. HLA typing was unavailable for some donors at each locus, so association tests used only the typed subset. According to a later analysis, most CMV-associated TCR beta chains appeared to be HLA-restricted, and the HLA associations seemed to be driven largely by CMV exposure. In an earlier analysis of more than 500 of the donors, most TCR beta V segments appeared in productive rearrangements about 87% or about 30% of the time, broadly matching IMGT annotations. In this cohort, only TCR beta chains were sequenced, and detectable features were limited by the absence of alpha or paired-chain data. Cytomegalovirus status was reported to be diagnosed by the classifier with high specificity and sensitivity in both the original and validation cohorts. The authors suggested that the approach could potentially be generalized to other disease states and immunological phenotypes. In vitro tests confirmed that a few of the cytomegalovirus-associated TCR beta chains recognize cytomegalovirus antigens. The earlier analysis of nearly 600 of the donors excluded some 15 rarely observed V segments, including chromosome 9 orphons, because counts were too low. The study gave a list of about 170 TCR beta chains associated with cytomegalovirus. A later analysis found that TCR association rates varied across HLA loci, with DRB1 alleles showing the most associated TCRs and HLA-C alleles the fewest. A cluster of highly shared sequence variants was judged likely to represent a technical artifact of the sequencing pipeline.

The cohort was made up of 500 to 800 healthy bone marrow donors. Cohort members were all nominally healthy when sampled, although unrecorded immune exposures were likely present. The donor was CMV seropositive and belonged to the group of 250 to 350 seropositive cohort members. Each donor provided a peripheral blood sample, and peripheral blood mononuclear cells were used for TCR beta sequencing. The Qiagen DNeasy Blood Extraction Kit was used to extract genomic DNA from the blood cell samples. A note on this clone: Its antigen remains unidentified. No qualities accompany the bases; no much larger clone lies one base away.

The method was the immunoSEQ multiplex PCR assay. A mixture of 60 forward primers for TCR Vbeta segments and 13 reverse primers for TCR Jbeta segments was used in the multiplex PCR. Amplification of the CDR3 region of rearranged TCR beta genes was performed with a multiplex PCR assay on genomic DNA. The amplified TCR beta libraries were sequenced on the Illumina HiSeq System as 87-base-pair reads. On the authors' methods: A later analysis tallied around 80 million unique TCR beta chains across the 550 to 850 repertoires, and some 12 million of those chains were shared by two or more donors. Raw reads were error-corrected and collapsed into unique sequences with a nearest-neighbor algorithm that merged closely related sequences to remove PCR and sequencing errors. V, D and J gene segments were assigned by aligning CDR3 sequences to IMGT reference sequences. Each retained sequence needed at least a six-nucleotide match to both a V gene segment and a J gene segment. Rearrangements were classified as productive when the CDR3 lacked stop codons and remained in frame with V and J, and all other rearrangements were classified as non-productive. CDR3 was defined by IMGT convention, running from the second conserved V-encoded cysteine to the conserved J-encoded phenylalanine. The earlier analysis of about 610 of the donors excluded any sequence lacking an unambiguous match to a single V gene segment. An earlier analysis of 550 to 650 of the donors classified V segments as functional when productive rearrangements were above 56.7% and as segregating when the standard deviation between donors was above 5%. To diagnose cytomegalovirus status from the catalog of TCR beta chain sequences, a statistical classification framework was built. V and J gene assignment, in a later analysis, came from comparing TCR nucleotide sequences with IMGT/GENE-DB human TR gene sequences. Using the TCRdist pipeline, a later analysis assigned CDR3 sequences along with most-parsimonious VDJ recombination scenarios. In a later analysis, each TCR beta chain was defined by its CDR3 amino acid sequence together with its V-gene family, and reads lacking a unique V-gene family were excluded. In a later analysis, a few hundred highly shared, low-generation-probability nucleotide sequences were removed to address suspected cross-contamination and a sequencing artifact. For each public chain, a later analysis derived a clonal expansion index from normalized ranks of inferred template counts within each repertoire. A later analysis computed generation probabilities with a VDJ recombination model fitted to out-of-frame rearrangements, and checked the results against IGoR. In a later analysis, hypergeometric tests were used to score TCR-TCR, TCR-HLA and TCR-CMV co-occurrence, with a repertoire-size bias correction applied to TCR pairs. False discovery rates were estimated in a later analysis by permuting HLA or CMV assignments 20 times. A later analysis grouped co-occurring TCRs with DBSCAN, adding TCRdist sequence similarity when clustering within HLA-allele-positive subsets. Repertoires with fewer than 30,000 or more than 120,000 public chains were left out of co-occurrence clustering, as were a handful of repertoires with anomalous nucleotide sharing. TCRdb holds this immuneACCESS table with in-frame rearrangements only. Some clones are missing; in checked studies, unresolved V genes explain under half, and the rest has no known cause. That table supplies the V and J calls and clone size; D and trimming were determined from the DNA. This sample lists 100,000 to 150,000 clones; 83% were detected once. The ten biggest clones cover approximately 3.8% of the sample.

Sequencing was done on a sample of PBMCs. The clonotype comes from a woman aged 35 to 49 in good health and CMV-seropositive.

The nucleotide sequence is given as TGTGCCAGCAGTTTAATCGCCCTAGCGGGAGTCGAAGAGCAGTACTTC. This is translated as CASSLIALAGVEEQYF. This chain joins TRBV28 to TRBJ2-5; 10 nucleotides in the junction match TRBD2. For CDR1 and CDR2, the germline V gene lists MDHEN and SYDVKM. Inclusive of the bounding cysteine and phenylalanine, the CDR3 is 16 residues long. CDR3 DNA is the only sequence kept; it has 48 bases, read in frame from the first base. The junction shows trimming of 2 bases on V and 11 bases on J, and the gene matches do not reach 14 bases of it.